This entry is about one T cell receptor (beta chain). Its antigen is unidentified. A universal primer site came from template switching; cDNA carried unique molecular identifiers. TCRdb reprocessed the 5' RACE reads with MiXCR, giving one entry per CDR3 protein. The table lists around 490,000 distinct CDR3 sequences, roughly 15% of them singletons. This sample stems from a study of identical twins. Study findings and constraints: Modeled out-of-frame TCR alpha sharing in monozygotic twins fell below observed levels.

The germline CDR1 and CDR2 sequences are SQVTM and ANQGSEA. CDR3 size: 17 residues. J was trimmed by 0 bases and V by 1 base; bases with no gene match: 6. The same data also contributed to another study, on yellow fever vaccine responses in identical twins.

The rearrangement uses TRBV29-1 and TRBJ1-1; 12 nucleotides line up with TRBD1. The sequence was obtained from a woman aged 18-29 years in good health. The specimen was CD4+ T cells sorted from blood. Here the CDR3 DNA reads TGCAGCGTTGAAGCCCGGGACAGGGGGCCGGTGAACACTGAAGCTTTCTTT. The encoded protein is CSVEARDRGPVNTEAFF. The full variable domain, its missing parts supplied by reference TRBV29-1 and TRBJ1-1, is SAVISQKPSRDICQRGTSLTIQCQVDSQVTMMFWYRQQPGQSLTLIATANQGSEATYESGFVIDKFPISRPNLTFSTLTVSNMSPEDSSIYLCSVEARDRGPVNTEAFFGQGTRLTVV.